The 21 T cell receptor beta chains below all came from one sample that was sequenced in a study of T-cell memory formation after mild COVID-19. TCRdb redid the calling of the 5' RACE reads with MiXCR, one entry per CDR3 protein. The table has a few hundred thousand distinct CDR3 sequences, roughly 21% seen once. The source material was PBMCs or a T cell subset sorted from them (not recorded which). These receptors were taken from an adult woman who had mild COVID-19 (a few samples of this study predate the infection). Cell type and time point are not known.

This clonotype has just a few counts. The rearrangement links TRBV9 to TRBJ1-6; 8 bases are a match to TRBD1. The CDR3 is made up of 16 amino acids. CDR1 and CDR2 from the germline V gene are SGDLS and YYNGEE. V trimming: 4 bases; J trimming: 3 bases; junction bases outside the gene matches: 6. CDR3 DNA: TGTGCCAGCAGCTCCGACAGGGGAAGCTATAATTCACCCCTCCACTTT. Protein product: CASSSDRGSYNSPLHF.

In the case of this clonotype: Mismatch with germline at one junction end may stem from a read error. J is TRBJ2-7 and V is TRBV6-5, with 13 bases fitting TRBD2. The germline gives CDR1 MNHEY, CDR2 SVGAGI. This CDR3 spans 16 amino acids. CDR3 in amino acids: CASSDSGLAGYYEQYF. Written as DNA, the CDR3 is TGTGCCAGCAGTGACTCGGGACTAGCGGGGTACTACGAGCAGTACTTC.

V is TRBV7-3 and J is TRBJ2-5; tentative D call: TRBD2 (5 bases). CDR1 and CDR2 (germline): SGHTA, FQGTGA. The CDR3 length is 16 residues. The V end was cut by 4 bases, the J end by 2 bases, with 17 bases between. The CDR3 loop reads CASSSGSRVPQETQYF. Written as DNA, the CDR3 is TGTGCCAGCAGCTCGGGTTCGCGGGTGCCGCAAGAGACCCAGTACTTC.

This clonotype was observed a handful of times. The chain carries TRBV5-1 and TRBJ2-7; D possibly corresponds to TRBD1 (5 bases). The germline V and J ends were trimmed by 2 bases and 4 bases, with 10 bases remaining between them. Germline CDR1 SGHRS, CDR2 YFSETQ. This CDR3 spans 13 amino acids. In DNA, the CDR3 is TGCGCCAGCAGCTTAGGACAACAGTACGAGCAGTACTTC. As protein: CASSLGQQYEQYF.

The CDR3 nucleotides read TGTGCCAGCAGCCAAGAGGGCGGAACTGCCCTCGAGCAGTACTTC. Its translation is CASSQEGGTALEQYF. This chain uses TRBV4-2 with TRBJ2-7; D is uncertain. This CDR3 contains 15 residues. Trimming left V 0 bases short and J 6 bases short, with 15 bases between. CDR1 LGHNA and CDR2 YNFKEQ come from the germline V gene.

This clonotype was seen only a few times. This chain connects TRBV7-7 to TRBJ2-6, with 12 bases matching TRBD1. Germline trimming cut 4 bases from V and 0 bases from J; bases unmatched to any gene: 13. The CDR3 has 21 residues. Germline V gives CDR1 SSHAT, CDR2 FNYEAQ (reference sequence). CDR3 protein: CASSSQMTGTGGCSGANVLTF. In nucleotides, the CDR3 is TGTGCCAGCAGCTCCCAGATGACCGGGACAGGGGGCTGCTCTGGGGCCAACGTCCTGACTTTC. The full variable domain, in which reference TRBV7-7 and TRBJ2-6 provide the parts outside the CDR3, is GAGVSQSPRYKVTKRGQDVTLRCDPISSHATLYWYQQALGQGPEFLTYFNYEAQPDKSGLPSDRFSAERPEGSISTLTIQRTEQRDSAMYRCASSSQMTGTGGCSGANVLTFGAGSRLTVL.

The V gene is TRBV14, the J gene TRBJ2-1; D is ambiguous. The germline V and J ends were trimmed by 1 base and 0 bases, with 7 bases remaining between them. CDR1 is SGHDN, CDR2 FVKESK, per germline. The CDR3 runs 15 residues. CDR3 nucleotides: TGTGCCAGCAGCCAAGGGCCTCCCTCCTACAATGAGCAGTTCTTC. It translates to CASSQGPPSYNEQFF.

The rearrangement joins TRBV20-1 to TRBJ1-5, with TRBD1 identical over 10 bases. The CDR3 length is 18 residues. V shed 0 bases and J 4 bases; nucleotides not matched to a gene: 12. Looked up from germline, CDR1 is DFQATT and CDR2 is SNEGSKA (reference sequence). The CDR3 sequence: CSARERDRGSRFNQPQHF. As DNA, the CDR3 is TGCAGTGCTAGAGAAAGGGACAGGGGATCTCGTTTTAATCAGCCCCAGCATTTT.

In this sample, this clonotype turned up a few times. The chain carries TRBV15 and TRBJ2-1; 12 bases fit TRBD2. With 1 base clipped from V and 12 bases from J, the junction kept 4 bases outside the gene matches. CDR3 length: 14 amino acids. Per the germline V gene, CDR1 is LNHNV and CDR2 is YYDKDF (reference sequence). CDR3 in amino acids: CATSRVLAGGGQFF. The CDR3 region has the DNA TGTGCCACCAGCAGAGTACTAGCGGGAGGCGGGCAGTTCTTC.

V and J are TRBV30 and TRBJ2-7; a weak D match, TRBD1 (6 bases). V dropped 3 bases and J dropped 5 bases, with 17 bases sitting between them. The CDR3 extends over 14 amino acids. Germline CDR1 reads GTSNPN; CDR2 reads SVGIG (reference sequence). The CDR3 region is CAWSPPQGSHEQYF. The DNA for the CDR3 is TGTGCCTGGAGCCCCCCACAGGGATCCCACGAGCAGTACTTC.

This clonotype has just a few counts. This rearrangement joins TRBV30 to TRBJ2-7; D may be TRBD1 (5 bases). Germline V gene lookup returns CDR1 GTSNPN and CDR2 SVGIG (reference sequence). Trimming removed 2 bases from V and 5 bases from J, with 16 bases in between. The CDR3 totals 14 residues. The CDR3 protein is CAWSLGQGLHEQYF. The CDR3 nucleotides read TGTGCCTGGAGTTTGGGGCAGGGCTTACACGAGCAGTACTTC. The whole variable domain, remainder taken from reference TRBV30 and TRBJ2-7, is SQTIHQWPATLVQPVGSPLSLECTVEGTSNPNLYWYRQAAGRGLQLLFYSVGIGQISSEVPQNLSASRPQDRQFILSSKKLLLSDSGFYLCAWSLGQGLHEQYFGPGTRLTVT.

This clonotype was counted only a few times. The V call is TRBV7-9, the J call TRBJ1-5; perhaps TRBD1 as D (6 bases). V lost 4 bases and J lost 3, with 10 bases in between. The CDR3 extends over 14 amino acids. Per germline, CDR1 SEHNR and CDR2 FQNEAQ (reference sequence). The CDR3 loop reads CASSYAGVNQPQHF. The CDR3, as DNA: TGTGCCAGCAGCTACGCAGGGGTCAATCAGCCCCAGCATTTT.

This clonotype was seen a few times. The chain couples TRBV5-1 to TRBJ2-1; 12 bases agree with TRBD2. V dropped 2 bases and J dropped 8; count of bases not matched to a gene: 8. CDR1 and CDR2 from the germline V gene are SGHRS and YFSETQ. This CDR3 is 16 amino acids long. The CDR3 coding sequence is TGCGCCAGCAGCTTTACTAGCGGGGGGCCTGGCGATGAGCAGTTCTTC. Its translation is CASSFTSGGPGDEQFF.

CDR3 amino acids: CASSLGQAQSEAFF. CDR3 sequence (DNA): TGTGCCAGCAGCTTGGGACAGGCTCAAAGTGAAGCTTTCTTT. The chain couples TRBV7-9 to TRBJ1-1; TRBD1 matches at 8 bases. After removal of 3 bases from V and 7 bases from J, the junction contained 7 bases not matched to a gene. CDR1 and CDR2 (germline): SEHNR, FQNEAQ (reference sequence). This CDR3 spans 14 amino acids.

This clonotype was seen only a few times. The rearrangement links TRBV7-2 to TRBJ1-3; the D gene is possibly TRBD1 (6 bases). Trimming pared 5 bases from V and 3 bases from J, leaving 14 bases between. The CDR3 runs to 15 residues. The germline CDR1 and CDR2 sequences are SGHTA and FQGNSA. The CDR3 nucleotides are TGTGCCAGCAGCCCCATGCAGGGGAGTGGAAACACCATATATTTT. Its protein product is CASSPMQGSGNTIYF.

The J gene is TRBJ1-1, the V gene TRBV6-6; D perhaps matches TRBD1 (5 bases). With 6 bases removed from V and 5 bases from J, the gap between germline ends came to 13 bases. Germline V lookup: CDR1 MNHNY, CDR2 SVGAGI (reference sequence). The CDR3 spans 13 residues. The CDR3 protein is CASSSLEGTEAFF. CDR3 DNA sequence: TGTGCCAGCAGCTCCTTGGAGGGGACTGAAGCTTTCTTT.

The gene calls are TRBV27 and TRBJ2-7; maybe TRBD1 (6 bases). Germline loops: CDR1 MNHEY, CDR2 SMNVEV (reference sequence). Trimming shortened V by 3 bases and J by 2 bases, and 11 bases separated the two germline ends. The CDR3 sequence is 14 residues long. The CDR3 spells CASSFSGAPYEQYF. Here the CDR3 DNA reads TGTGCCAGCAGTTTTTCAGGGGCCCCCTACGAGCAGTACTTC.

This clonotype was counted between two and nine times. The genes are TRBV12-3 or TRBV12-4 and TRBJ1-1; D gene uncertain. The V end lost 3 bases, the J end lost 1 base, and 3 bases lay between the germline ends. The CDR3 length is 12 residues. CDR3 region: CASSFTNTEAFF. The CDR3 coding sequence is TGTGCCAGCAGTTTTACGAACACTGAAGCTTTCTTT.

This chain connects TRBV5-5 to TRBJ2-2, with TRBD2 as a possible D gene (6 bases). The length of the CDR3 is 16 residues. Germline V CDR1 and CDR2: SGHKS, YYEKEE (reference sequence). The ends were cut back, 4 bases at V and 0 bases at J, with 13 bases in the middle. CDR3 loop: CASSPVGGPNTGELFF. In DNA, the CDR3 is TGTGCCAGCAGCCCTGTCGGGGGACCGAACACCGGGGAGCTGTTTTTT.

This rearrangement joins TRBV9 to TRBJ2-5; 7 bases fit TRBD1. Germline lookup yields CDR1 SGDLS and CDR2 YYNGEE. The CDR3 length is 15 residues. J lost 0 bases, V lost 3 bases, and 5 bases had no gene match. CDR3 in amino acids: CASSAAGQDQETQYF. CDR3 bases: TGTGCCAGCAGCGCCGCCGGACAGGACCAAGAGACCCAGTACTTC.

The table lists this clonotype with a few counts. The V gene is TRBV10-3, the J gene TRBJ2-1, with TRBD1 identical over 9 bases. In germline, CDR1 is ENHRY, CDR2 SYGVKD. There are 14 residues in the CDR3. The J segment lost 6 bases and the V segment lost 0 bases, leaving 0 bases of the junction unmatched. DNA of the CDR3: TGTGCCATCAGTGAGTCGACAGGGGGCAATGAGCAGTTCTTC. This sequence encodes CAISESTGGNEQFF.